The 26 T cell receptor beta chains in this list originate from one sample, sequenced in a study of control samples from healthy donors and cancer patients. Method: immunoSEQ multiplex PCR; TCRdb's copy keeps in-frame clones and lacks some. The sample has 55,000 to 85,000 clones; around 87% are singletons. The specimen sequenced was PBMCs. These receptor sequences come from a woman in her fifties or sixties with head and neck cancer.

The CDR3, as DNA: TGTGCCAGCAGTGAGGGGCCAGAGCAGTTCTTC. Amino acid sequence: CASSEGPEQFF. This chain links TRBV6-1 with TRBJ2-1; a possible D gene is TRBD1 (5 bases). This CDR3 region has 11 residues. Germline CDR1 and CDR2: MNHNS and SASEGT. Between the trimmed V and J ends, which lost 3 bases and 10 bases, there was a span of 7 bases.

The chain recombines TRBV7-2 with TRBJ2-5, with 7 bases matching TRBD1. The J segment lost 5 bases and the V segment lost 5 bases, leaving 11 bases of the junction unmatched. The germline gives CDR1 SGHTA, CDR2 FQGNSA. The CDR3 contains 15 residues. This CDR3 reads CASSLGQLGPETQYF. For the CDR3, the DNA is TGTGCCAGCAGCCTGGGACAGCTAGGCCCGGAGACCCAGTACTTC.

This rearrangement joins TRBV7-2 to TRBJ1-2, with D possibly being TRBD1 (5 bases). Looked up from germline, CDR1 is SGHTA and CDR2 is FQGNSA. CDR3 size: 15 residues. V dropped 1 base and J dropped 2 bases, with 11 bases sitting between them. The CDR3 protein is CASSLDGGRNYGYTF. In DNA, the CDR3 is TGTGCCAGCAGCTTAGACGGGGGGAGAAACTATGGCTACACCTTC. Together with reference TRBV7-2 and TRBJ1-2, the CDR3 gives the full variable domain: GAGVSQSPSNKVTEKGKDVELRCDPISGHTALYWYRQSLGQGLEFLIYFQGNSAPDKSGLPSDRFSAERTGGSVSTLTIQRTQQEDSAVYLCASSLDGGRNYGYTFGSGTRLTVV.

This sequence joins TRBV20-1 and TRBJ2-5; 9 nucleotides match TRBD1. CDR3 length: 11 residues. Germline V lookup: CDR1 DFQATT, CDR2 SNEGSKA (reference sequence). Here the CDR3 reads CSGGQGETQYF. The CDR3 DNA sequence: TGCAGCGGGGGACAGGGAGAGACCCAGTACTTC.

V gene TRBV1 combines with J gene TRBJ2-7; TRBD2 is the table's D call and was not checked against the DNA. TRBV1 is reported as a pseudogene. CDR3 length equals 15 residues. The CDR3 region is CTSSHGTGGLYEQYF. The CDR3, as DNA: TGCACCAGCAGCCACGGGACGGGGGGTCTCTACGAGCAGTACTTC.

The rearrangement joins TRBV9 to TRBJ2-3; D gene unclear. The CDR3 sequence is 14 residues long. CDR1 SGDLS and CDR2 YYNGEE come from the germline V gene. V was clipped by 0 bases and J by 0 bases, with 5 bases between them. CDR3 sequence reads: CASSVDGSTDTQYF. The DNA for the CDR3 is TGTGCCAGCAGCGTAGACGGGAGCACAGATACGCAGTATTTT.

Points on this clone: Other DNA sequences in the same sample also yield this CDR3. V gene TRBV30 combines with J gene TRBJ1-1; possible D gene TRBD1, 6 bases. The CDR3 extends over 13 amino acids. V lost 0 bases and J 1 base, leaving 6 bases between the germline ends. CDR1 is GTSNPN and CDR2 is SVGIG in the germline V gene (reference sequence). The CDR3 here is CAWSVQGNTEAFF. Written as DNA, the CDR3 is TGTGCCTGGAGTGTACAGGGGAACACTGAAGCTTTCTTT.

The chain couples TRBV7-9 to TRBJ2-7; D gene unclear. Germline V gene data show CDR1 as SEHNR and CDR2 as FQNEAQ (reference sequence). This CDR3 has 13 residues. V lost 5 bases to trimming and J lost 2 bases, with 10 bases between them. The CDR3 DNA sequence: TGTGCCAGCAGCCCCTTAGACACCTACGAGCAGTACTTC. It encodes CASSPLDTYEQYF.

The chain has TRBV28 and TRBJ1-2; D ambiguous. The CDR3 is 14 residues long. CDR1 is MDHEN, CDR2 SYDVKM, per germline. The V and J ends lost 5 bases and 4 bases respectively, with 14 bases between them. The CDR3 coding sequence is TGTGCCAGCAGTCCTCGGACTCCCGGCTATGGCTACACCTTC. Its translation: CASSPRTPGYGYTF.

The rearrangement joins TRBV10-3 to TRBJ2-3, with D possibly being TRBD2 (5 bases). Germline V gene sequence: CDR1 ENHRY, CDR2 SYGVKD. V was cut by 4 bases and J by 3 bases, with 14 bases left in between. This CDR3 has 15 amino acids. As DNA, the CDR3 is TGTGCCATCAGTGCCGGGGATCTAGCAACAGATACGCAGTATTTT. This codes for CAISAGDLATDTQYF.

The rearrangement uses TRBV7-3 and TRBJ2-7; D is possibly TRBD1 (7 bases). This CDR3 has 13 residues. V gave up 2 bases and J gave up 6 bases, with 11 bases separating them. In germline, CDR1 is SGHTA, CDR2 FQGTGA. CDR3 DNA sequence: TGTGCCAGCAGCTTAGGAGGGGGCGGCGAGCAGTACTTC. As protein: CASSLGGGGEQYF. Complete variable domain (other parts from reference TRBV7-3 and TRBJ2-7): GAGVSQTPSNKVTEKGKYVELRCDPISGHTALYWYRQSLGQGPEFLIYFQGTGAADDSGLPNDRFFAVRPEGSVSTLKIQRTERGDSAVYLCASSLGGGGEQYFGPGTRLTVT.

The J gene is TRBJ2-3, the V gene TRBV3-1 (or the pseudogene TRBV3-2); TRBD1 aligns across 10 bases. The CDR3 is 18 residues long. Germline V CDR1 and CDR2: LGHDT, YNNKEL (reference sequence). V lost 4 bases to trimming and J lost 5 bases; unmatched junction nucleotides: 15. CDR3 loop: CASSLSEGRQGALDTQYF. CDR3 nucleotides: TGTGCCAGCAGCCTCTCGGAGGGGAGACAGGGGGCGTTAGATACGCAGTATTTT.

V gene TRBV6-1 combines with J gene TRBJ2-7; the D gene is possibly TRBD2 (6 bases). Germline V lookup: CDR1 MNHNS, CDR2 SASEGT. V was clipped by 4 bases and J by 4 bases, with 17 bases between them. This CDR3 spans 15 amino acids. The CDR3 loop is CASSGRDGGLYEQYF. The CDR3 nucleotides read TGTGCCAGCAGTGGTAGGGACGGAGGGTTATACGAGCAGTACTTC.

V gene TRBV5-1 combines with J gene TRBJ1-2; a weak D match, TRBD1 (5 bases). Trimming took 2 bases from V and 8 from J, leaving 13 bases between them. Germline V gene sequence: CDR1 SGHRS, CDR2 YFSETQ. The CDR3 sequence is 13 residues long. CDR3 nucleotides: TGCGCCAGCAGCTTAAATGTCAGGGAAGGCTACACCTTC. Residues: CASSLNVREGYTF.

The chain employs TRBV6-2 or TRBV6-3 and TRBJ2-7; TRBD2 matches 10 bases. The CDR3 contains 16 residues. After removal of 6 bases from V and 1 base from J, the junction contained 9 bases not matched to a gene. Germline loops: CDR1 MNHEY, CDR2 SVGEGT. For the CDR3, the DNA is TGTGCCAGCAGCCTCAGCGGGGGGGCCCGATCCTACGAGCAGTACTTC. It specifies CASSLSGGARSYEQYF.

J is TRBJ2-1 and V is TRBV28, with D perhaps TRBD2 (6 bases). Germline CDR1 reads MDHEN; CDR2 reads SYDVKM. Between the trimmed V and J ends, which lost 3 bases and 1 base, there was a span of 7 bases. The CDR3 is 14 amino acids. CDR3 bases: TGTGCCAGCAGTTTGGGACTGTCCTACAATGAGCAGTTCTTC. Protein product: CASSLGLSYNEQFF. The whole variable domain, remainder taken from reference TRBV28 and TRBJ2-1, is DVKVTQSSRYLVKRTGEKVFLECVQDMDHENMFWYRQDPGLGLRLIYFSYDVKMKEKGDIPEGYSVSREKKERFSLILESASTNQTSMYLCASSLGLSYNEQFFGPGTRLTVL.

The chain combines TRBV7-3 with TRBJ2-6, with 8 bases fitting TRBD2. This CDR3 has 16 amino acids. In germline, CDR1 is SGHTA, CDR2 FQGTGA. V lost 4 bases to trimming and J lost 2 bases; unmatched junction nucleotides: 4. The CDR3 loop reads CASSSPGGAGANVLTF. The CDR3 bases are TGTGCCAGCAGCTCCCCGGGGGGGGCTGGGGCCAACGTCCTGACTTTC.

The CDR3 DNA follows: TGTGCCAGCAGCTTGGATCAAACAGATACGCAGTATTTT. It codes for CASSLDQTDTQYF. The V call is TRBV5-8, the J call TRBJ2-3; D is unresolved. Trimming took 0 bases from V and 3 from J, leaving 5 bases between them. From germline, CDR1 is SGHTS and CDR2 YDEGEE. The CDR3 loop spans 13 amino acids.

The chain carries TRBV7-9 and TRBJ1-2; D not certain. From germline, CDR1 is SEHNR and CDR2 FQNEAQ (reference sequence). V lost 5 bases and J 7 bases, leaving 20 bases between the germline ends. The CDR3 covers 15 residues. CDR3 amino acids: CASSPTDRRQSGYTF. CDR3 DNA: TGTGCCAGCAGCCCAACAGACCGACGGCAGAGTGGCTACACCTTC.

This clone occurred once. The CDR3: CASSLVLGARGTEAFF. CDR3 nucleotide sequence: TGTGCCAGCAGTTTGGTCCTGGGGGCTAGGGGCACTGAAGCTTTCTTT. V is TRBV28 and J is TRBJ1-1, with D possibly matching TRBD1 (6 bases). The CDR3 is 16 amino acids. V lost 3 bases and J lost 4, with 18 bases in between. The germline gives CDR1 MDHEN, CDR2 SYDVKM.

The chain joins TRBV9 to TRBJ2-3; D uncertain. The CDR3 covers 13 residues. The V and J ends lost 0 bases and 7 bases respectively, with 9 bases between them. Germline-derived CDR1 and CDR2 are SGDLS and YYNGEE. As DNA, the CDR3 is TGTGCCAGCAGCGTAGAAGCCCATTATACGCAGTATTTT. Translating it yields CASSVEAHYTQYF.

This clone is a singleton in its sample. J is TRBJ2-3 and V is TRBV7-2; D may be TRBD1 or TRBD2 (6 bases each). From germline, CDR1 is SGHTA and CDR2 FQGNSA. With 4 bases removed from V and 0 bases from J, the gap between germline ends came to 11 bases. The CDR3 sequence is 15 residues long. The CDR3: CASSSWGASTDTQYF. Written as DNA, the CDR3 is TGTGCCAGCAGCTCCTGGGGGGCCAGCACAGATACGCAGTATTTT.

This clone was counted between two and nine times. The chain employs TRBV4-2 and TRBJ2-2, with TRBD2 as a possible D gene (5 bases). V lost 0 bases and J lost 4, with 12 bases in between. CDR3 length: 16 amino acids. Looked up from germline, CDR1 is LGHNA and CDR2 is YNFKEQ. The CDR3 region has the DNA TGTGCCAGCAGCCAAGATCTAACTAGAACCACCGGGGAGCTGTTTTTT. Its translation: CASSQDLTRTTGELFF.

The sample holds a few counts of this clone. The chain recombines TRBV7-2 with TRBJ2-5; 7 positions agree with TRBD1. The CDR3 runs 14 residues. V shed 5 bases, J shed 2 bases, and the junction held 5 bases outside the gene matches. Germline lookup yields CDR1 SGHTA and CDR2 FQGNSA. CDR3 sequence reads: CASSLQGLQETQYF. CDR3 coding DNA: TGTGCCAGCAGCCTACAGGGGCTTCAAGAGACCCAGTACTTC.

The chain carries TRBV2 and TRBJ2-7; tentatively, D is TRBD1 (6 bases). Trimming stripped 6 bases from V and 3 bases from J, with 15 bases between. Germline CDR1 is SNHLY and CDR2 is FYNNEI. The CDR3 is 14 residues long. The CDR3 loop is CASRHRDPGYEQYF. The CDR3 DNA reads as TGTGCCAGCAGGCACAGGGATCCGGGCTACGAGCAGTACTTC. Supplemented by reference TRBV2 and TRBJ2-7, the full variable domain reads EPEVTQTPSHQVTQMGQEVILRCVPISNHLYFYWYRQILGQKVEFLVSFYNNEISEKSEIFDDQFSVERPDGSNFTLKIRSTKLEDSAMYFCASRHRDPGYEQYFGPGTRLTVT.

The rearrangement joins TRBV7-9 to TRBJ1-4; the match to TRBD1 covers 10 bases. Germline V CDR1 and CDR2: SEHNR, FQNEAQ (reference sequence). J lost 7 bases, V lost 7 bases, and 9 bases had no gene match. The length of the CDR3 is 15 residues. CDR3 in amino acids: CASTPETGGSEKLFF. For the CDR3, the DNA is TGTGCCAGCACCCCAGAGACAGGGGGCAGTGAAAAACTGTTTTTT. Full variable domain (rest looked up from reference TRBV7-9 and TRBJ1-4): DTGVSQNPRHKITKRGQNVTFRCDPISEHNRLYWYRQTLGQGPEFLTYFQNEAQLEKSRLLSDRFSAERPKGSFSTLEIQRTEQGDSAMYLCASTPETGGSEKLFFGSGTQLSVL.